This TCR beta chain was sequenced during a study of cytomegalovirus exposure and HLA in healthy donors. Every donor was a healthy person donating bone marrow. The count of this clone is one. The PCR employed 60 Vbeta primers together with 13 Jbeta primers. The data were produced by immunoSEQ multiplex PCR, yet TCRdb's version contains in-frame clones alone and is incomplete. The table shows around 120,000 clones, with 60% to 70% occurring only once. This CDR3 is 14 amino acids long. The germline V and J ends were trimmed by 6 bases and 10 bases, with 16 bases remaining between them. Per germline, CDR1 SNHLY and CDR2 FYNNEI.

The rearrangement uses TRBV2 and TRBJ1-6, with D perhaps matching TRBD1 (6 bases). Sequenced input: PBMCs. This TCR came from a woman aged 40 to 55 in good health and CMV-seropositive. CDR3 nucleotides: TGTGCCAGCAGCCTGGCAGGGGACGGGTCACCCCTCCACTTT. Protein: CASSLAGDGSPLHF.